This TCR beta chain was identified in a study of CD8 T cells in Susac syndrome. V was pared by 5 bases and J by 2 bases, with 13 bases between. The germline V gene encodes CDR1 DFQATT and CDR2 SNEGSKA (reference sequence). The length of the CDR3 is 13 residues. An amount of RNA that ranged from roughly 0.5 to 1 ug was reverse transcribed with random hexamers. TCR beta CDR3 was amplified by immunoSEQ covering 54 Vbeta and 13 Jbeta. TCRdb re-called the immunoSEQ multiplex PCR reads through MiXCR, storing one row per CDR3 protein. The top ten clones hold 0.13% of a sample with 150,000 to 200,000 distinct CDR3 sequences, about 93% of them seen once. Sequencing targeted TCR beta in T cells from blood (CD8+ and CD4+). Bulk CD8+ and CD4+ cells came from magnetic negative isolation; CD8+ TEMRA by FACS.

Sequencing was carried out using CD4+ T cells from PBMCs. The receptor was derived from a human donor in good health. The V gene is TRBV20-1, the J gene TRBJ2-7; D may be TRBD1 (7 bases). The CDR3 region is CSASRGTAYEQYF. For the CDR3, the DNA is TGCAGTGCTTCCCGGGGGACAGCCTACGAGCAGTACTTC.